The sequence of this TCR beta chain was determined in a study of cytomegalovirus exposure and HLA in healthy donors. General study points: Earlier findings revealed that most TCR beta V segments proved productive either about 90% or about 30% of the time. TCR beta sequences reportedly predicted most subjects' HLA-A and HLA-B alleles accurately. Among TCR sequences, most were rare, though some public TCRs appeared in many donors.

Germline CDR1 is SGHKS and CDR2 is YYEKEE (reference sequence). The CDR3 loop spans 15 amino acids. The V and J ends lost 4 bases and 4 bases, in that order; junction bases with no gene match: 9. PCR primers comprised 60 Vbeta and 13 Jbeta primers. Sequencing used immunoSEQ multiplex PCR; TCRdb keeps in-frame clones, though not all of them. The table shows 84,000 or so clones, with about 80% occurring only once. With respect to this clone: Antigen unknown.

What was sequenced was PBMCs. The clonotype was recovered from a male donor in good health and CMV-seronegative. V is TRBV5-5 and J is TRBJ2-7; 9 nucleotides align to TRBD1. The CDR3 spells CASSLRDRAAYEQYF. CDR3 sequence (DNA): TGTGCCAGCAGCCTCCGGGACAGGGCTGCGTACGAGCAGTACTTC.